A single sample is the source of the 31 T cell receptor beta chains below, sequenced in a study of cytomegalovirus exposure and HLA in healthy donors. PCR employed 60 Vbeta and 13 Jbeta primers. Measured with immunoSEQ multiplex PCR; TCRdb has only the in-frame clones, and not every one. Here the sample table reports tens of thousands of clones. Sequencing used PBMCs. Receptor source: a young man in good health and CMV-seronegative.

The chain joins TRBV7-2 to TRBJ2-7; tentative D call: TRBD1 (6 bases). Germline lookup yields CDR1 SGHTA and CDR2 FQGNSA. The length of the CDR3 is 15 residues. Deletions cut 6 bases from V and 3 bases from J, with 18 bases between. Written as DNA, the CDR3 is TGTGCCAGCAGTCCGAACTACAGGGAAATCTACGAGCAGTACTTC. Translation gives CASSPNYREIYEQYF.

V usage is TRBV11-3 and J usage is TRBJ2-2, with D possibly TRBD1 on 5 matching bases. The CDR3 length is 14 residues. Germline-derived CDR1 and CDR2 are SGHNT and YENEEA. V was pared by 2 bases and J by 6 bases, with 10 bases between. The CDR3 sequence is CASSLRQKPGELFF. DNA of the CDR3: TGTGCCAGCAGCTTAAGACAGAAACCCGGGGAGCTGTTTTTT.

The genes are TRBV27 and TRBJ2-7; TRBD2 is a possible D gene (6 bases). CDR3 size: 15 residues. The V end was cut by 4 bases, the J end by 3 bases, with 16 bases between. Germline V gene sequence: CDR1 MNHEY, CDR2 SMNVEV (reference sequence). The CDR3 region is CASSSPGKGLYEQYF. The CDR3 nucleotides read TGTGCCAGCAGTTCTCCGGGAAAGGGACTCTACGAGCAGTACTTC.

The chain links TRBV7-3 to TRBJ2-6; D call uncertain. This CDR3 contains 15 residues. CDR1 and CDR2 (germline): SGHTA, FQGTGA. V was cut by 2 bases and J by 0 bases, with 5 bases left in between. CDR3 DNA sequence: TGTGCCAGCAGCTTAGGGCCCTCTGGGGCCAACGTCCTGACTTTC. Amino acids: CASSLGPSGANVLTF.

V usage is TRBV10-3 and J usage is TRBJ2-1; TRBD1 matches 7 bases. V lost 10 bases to trimming and J lost 7 bases; unmatched junction nucleotides: 16. The CDR3 runs 15 residues. Germline assignment: CDR1 ENHRY and CDR2 SYGVKD. The CDR3 spells CATTLGTEGGNEQFF. CDR3 DNA: TGTGCCACCACCCTGGGGACAGAGGGTGGGAATGAGCAGTTCTTC.

The gene calls are TRBV2 and TRBJ2-7, with a weak D call TRBD2 (6 bases). In germline, CDR1 is SNHLY, CDR2 FYNNEI. The CDR3 extends over 16 amino acids. Trimming shortened V by 6 bases and J by 7 bases, and 25 bases separated the two germline ends. In nucleotides, the CDR3 is TGTGCCAGCAGAGAGACCCCGGGAGCCACGGGGCCGGAGCAGTACTTC. Translating it yields CASRETPGATGPEQYF.

The chain uses TRBV5-8 and TRBJ1-1; D is perhaps TRBD1 (5 bases). Germline-derived CDR1 and CDR2 are SGHTS and YDEGEE. The germline V and J ends were trimmed by 4 bases and 4 bases, with 11 bases remaining between them. The length of the CDR3 is 13 residues. CDR3 DNA: TGTGCCAGCAGCGCGGGAGGGGTCACTGAAGCTTTCTTT. As protein: CASSAGGVTEAFF.

The rearrangement joins TRBV6-6 to TRBJ1-5, with D unresolved. V gave up 7 bases and J gave up 0 bases, with 7 bases separating them. From germline, CDR1 is MNHNY and CDR2 SVGAGI (reference sequence). The CDR3 length is 13 residues. As DNA, the CDR3 is TGTGCCAGCATCGGGAATAGCAATCAGCCCCAGCATTTT. It yields the protein CASIGNSNQPQHF.

The V gene is TRBV28, the J gene TRBJ1-1, with D possibly being TRBD1 (6 bases). CDR3 length: 14 residues. V shed 4 bases and J shed 11 bases, with 20 bases lying between them. Per the germline V gene, CDR1 is MDHEN and CDR2 is SYDVKM. The DNA of the CDR3 is TGTGCCAGCAGTTCCGCGGGGGCGCGTTTAAGCGCTTTCTTT. It encodes CASSSAGARLSAFF.

The chain is built from TRBV29-1 and TRBJ1-4, with 7 bases matching TRBD1. There are 14 residues in the CDR3. Germline V gives CDR1 SQVTM, CDR2 ANQGSEA. V was clipped by 4 bases and J by 7 bases; unmatched bases: 9. The CDR3 DNA follows: TGCAGCGTTGCCCCGGGACAGCAGATTGAAAAACTGTTTTTT. It codes for CSVAPGQQIEKLFF.

The chain employs TRBV6-1 and TRBJ2-7; TRBD1 matches 9 bases. From germline, CDR1 is MNHNS and CDR2 SASEGT. The V gene end was trimmed by 4 bases and the J gene end by 5 bases; junction bases not matched to a gene: 9. The CDR3 has 15 amino acids. The CDR3 reads CASSGPRDRVNEQYF. The CDR3 nucleotides read TGTGCCAGCAGTGGCCCAAGGGACAGGGTGAACGAGCAGTACTTC.

DNA of the CDR3: TGTGCCAGCAGCTTGGGACAGGCGGACGCCTACGAGCAGTACTTC. This gives the protein CASSLGQADAYEQYF. V is TRBV11-2 and J is TRBJ2-7; 8 nucleotides line up with TRBD1. Germline V CDR1 and CDR2: SGHAT, FQNNGV. The CDR3 totals 15 residues. The V and J ends lost 3 bases and 2 bases, in that order; junction bases with no gene match: 6.

The chain couples TRBV9 to TRBJ1-2; 7 nucleotides match TRBD1. Germline values: CDR1 SGDLS, CDR2 YYNGEE. The J segment lost 1 base and the V segment lost 6 bases, leaving 9 bases of the junction unmatched. This CDR3 contains 15 residues. CDR3 loop: CASTEGTAFNYGYTF. DNA for the CDR3: TGTGCCAGCACCGAGGGGACAGCTTTTAACTATGGCTACACCTTC.

The V gene is TRBV14, the J gene TRBJ1-1; D remains unclear. This CDR3 is built from 13 residues. The V gene lost 4 bases and the J gene lost 6 bases, with 12 bases spanning the gap. CDR1 and CDR2 from the germline V gene are SGHDN and FVKESK. The CDR3 sequence: CASSPTSGSEAFF. In DNA form, the CDR3 reads TGTGCCAGCAGCCCAACGTCGGGTTCTGAAGCTTTCTTT.

CDR3 nucleotides: TGTGCCAGCAGCGCGGGACTAGCGGGGGTAGGAACCGGGGAGCTGTTTTTT. Translated, it gives CASSAGLAGVGTGELFF. The chain recombines TRBV11-1 with TRBJ2-2, with 14 positions matching TRBD2. The CDR3 extends over 17 amino acids. V gave up 5 bases and J gave up 5 bases; unmatched junction bases: 7. CDR1 and CDR2 from the germline V gene are SGHAT and FQDESV (reference sequence).

The CDR3 is CASRGGPETQYF. CDR3 nucleotides: TGCGCCAGCAGAGGAGGTCCAGAGACCCAGTACTTC. J is TRBJ2-5 and V is TRBV5-1; D may be TRBD2 (5 bases). Germline-derived CDR1 and CDR2 are SGHRS and YFSETQ. The CDR3 sequence is 12 residues long. V was trimmed by 5 bases and J by 4 bases, leaving 9 bases between them.

As concerns this clone: This specimen includes other DNA sequences encoding the same CDR3. The rearrangement uses TRBV19 and TRBJ2-2; weak D call: TRBD1 (6 bases). Trimming removed 9 bases at V and 2 bases at J, with 13 bases between. CDR3 length: 14 residues. Germline V lookup: CDR1 LNHDA, CDR2 SQIVND (reference sequence). CDR3 coding DNA: TGTGCCAGCGGACAGACTGATAACACCGGGGAGCTGTTTTTT. Residues: CASGQTDNTGELFF.

The genes are TRBV29-1 and TRBJ2-1, with 11 bases identical to TRBD2. The junction had 10 bases not matched to a gene; V was cut back by 6 bases and J by 9 bases. This CDR3 is built from 14 residues. CDR1 is SQVTM, CDR2 ANQGSEA, per germline. The CDR3 region has the DNA TGCAGCGTCGGAGAACTAGCGGGAGTGGGTGAGCAGTTCTTC. This encodes CSVGELAGVGEQFF.

This rearrangement joins TRBV25-1 to TRBJ1-1; no definite D call. Deletions cut 6 bases from V and 1 base from J, with 9 bases between. Germline V gene lookup returns CDR1 MGHDK and CDR2 SYGVNS. The CDR3 runs 13 residues. The CDR3 DNA reads TGTGCCAGCAGATGGCACACGAACACTGAAGCTTTCTTT. Protein sequence: CASRWHTNTEAFF. Looking up the rest from reference TRBV25-1 and TRBJ1-1 gives the full variable domain: EADIYQTPRYLVIGTGKKITLECSQTMGHDKMYWYQQDPGMELHLIHYSYGVNSTEKGDLSSESTVSRIRTEHFPLTLESARPSHTSQYLCASRWHTNTEAFFGQGTRLTVV.

The chain uses TRBV2 and TRBJ1-6; a weak D match, TRBD1 (5 bases). Germline CDR1 SNHLY, CDR2 FYNNEI. The CDR3 spans 14 residues. V was cut by 7 bases and J by 6 bases, with 13 bases left in between. The CDR3: CASNLQGFNSPLHF. The DNA of the CDR3 is TGTGCCAGCAACCTTCAGGGCTTTAATTCACCCCTCCACTTT. The complete variable domain, with remaining parts taken from reference TRBV2 and TRBJ1-6, reads EPEVTQTPSHQVTQMGQEVILRCVPISNHLYFYWYRQILGQKVEFLVSFYNNEISEKSEIFDDQFSVERPDGSNFTLKIRSTKLEDSAMYFCASNLQGFNSPLHFGNGTRLTVT.

The chain is built from TRBV2 and TRBJ2-7, with a weak D call TRBD1 (5 bases). V was clipped by 7 bases and J by 7 bases, with 8 bases between them. The CDR3 totals 10 residues. Germline CDR1 is SNHLY and CDR2 is FYNNEI. Here the CDR3 DNA reads TGTGCCAGCACGAAGGGGGAGCAGTACTTC. It translates to CASTKGEQYF.

The rearrangement joins TRBV18 to TRBJ2-7; D ambiguous. V was pared by 2 bases and J by 6 bases, with 8 bases between. The CDR3 consists of 12 residues. Germline CDR1 and CDR2: KGHSH and LQKENI. In DNA form, the CDR3 reads TGTGCCAGCTCACCAGACGCAGGCGAGCAGTACTTC. Protein sequence: CASSPDAGEQYF.

This chain links TRBV4-3 with TRBJ2-1, with 9 bases aligning to TRBD2. The CDR3 consists of 17 residues. The germline V gene encodes CDR1 LGHNA and CDR2 YSLEER. The trim removed 0 bases at V and 5 bases at J, leaving 8 bases unmatched. The CDR3 loop reads CASSQDVWTSVHNEQFF. For the CDR3, the DNA is TGCGCCAGCAGCCAAGATGTTTGGACTAGCGTTCACAATGAGCAGTTCTTC.

A remark on this clone: The junction departs from the called germline gene at one end, perhaps through a read error. The chain links TRBV27 to TRBJ2-1, with 8 bases lining up with TRBD1. The CDR3 is 14 amino acids. Germline CDR1 reads MNHEY; CDR2 reads SMNVEV (reference sequence). The CDR3 reads CATRTGSSDNEQFF. CDR3 nucleotides: TGTGCCACCAGGACAGGGAGCTCCGACAATGAGCAGTTCTTC.

The V gene is TRBV7-2, the J gene TRBJ2-3; 9 nucleotides align to TRBD1. V gave up 4 bases and J gave up 1 base; unmatched junction bases: 6. From germline, CDR1 is SGHTA and CDR2 FQGNSA. The CDR3 covers 16 residues. CDR3: CASSSPRTGGTDTQYF. The CDR3 DNA reads as TGTGCCAGCAGCTCCCCGCGGACAGGGGGCACAGATACGCAGTATTTT.

This sequence joins TRBV6-1 and TRBJ1-5, with 9 bases matching TRBD1. CDR3 length equals 16 residues. V dropped 1 base and J dropped 2; count of bases not matched to a gene: 3. CDR1 MNHNS and CDR2 SASEGT come from the germline V gene. In nucleotides, the CDR3 is TGTGCCAGCAGTGAAGGGGACAGGGTCGGCAATCAGCCCCAGCATTTT. It is translated as CASSEGDRVGNQPQHF.

J is TRBJ1-2 and V is TRBV27, with TRBD1 matching 7 bases. This CDR3 comprises 15 residues. The V gene end was trimmed by 3 bases and the J gene end by 3 bases; junction bases not matched to a gene: 7. The germline gives CDR1 MNHEY, CDR2 SMNVEV (reference sequence). The CDR3 loop is CASSFGGQTHYGYTF. CDR3 bases: TGTGCCAGCAGTTTTGGGGGACAGACCCACTATGGCTACACCTTC.

The rearrangement joins TRBV5-4 to TRBJ1-2; maybe TRBD1 (5 bases). This CDR3 contains 14 residues. Trimming took 5 bases from V and 8 from J, leaving 19 bases between them. The V gene's germline CDR1 is SGHNT and CDR2 YYREEE (reference sequence). The CDR3 DNA follows: TGTGCCAGCAGAACCTGGGCAGGGTCGAGAGGCTACACCTTC. It is translated as CASRTWAGSRGYTF.

The genes are TRBV30 and TRBJ1-3; no reliable D call. Germline V gives CDR1 GTSNPN, CDR2 SVGIG (reference sequence). This CDR3 contains 15 residues. Trimming removed 3 bases at V and 0 bases at J, with 12 bases between. The DNA for the CDR3 is TGTGCCTGGAGCCGAGACTTTAACTCTGGAAACACCATATATTTT. Its protein is CAWSRDFNSGNTIYF.

This chain uses TRBV13 with TRBJ1-4, with 9 bases matching TRBD1. With V trimmed by 5 bases and J by 7 bases, 8 bases remained unmatched. In germline, CDR1 is PRHDT, CDR2 FYEKMQ (reference sequence). There are 15 residues in the CDR3. The CDR3: CASSIGTGMGEKLFF. The CDR3 nucleotides are TGTGCCAGCAGCATCGGGACAGGGATGGGTGAAAAACTGTTTTTT. Looking up the rest from reference TRBV13 and TRBJ1-4 gives the full variable domain: AAGVIQSPRHLIKEKRETATLKCYPIPRHDTVYWYQQGPGQDPQFLISFYEKMQSDKGSIPDRFSAQQFSDYHSELNMSSLELGDSALYFCASSIGTGMGEKLFFGSGTQLSVL.

This chain uses TRBV7-6 with TRBJ2-3, with TRBD1 as a possible D gene (5 bases). The germline V gene encodes CDR1 SGHVS and CDR2 FNYEAQ. V lost 4 bases and J lost 4, with 12 bases in between. This CDR3 has 14 amino acids. The DNA for the CDR3 is TGTGCCAGCAGCTCGCAGGGTTTTCCAGATACGCAGTATTTT. This translates into CASSSQGFPDTQYF.